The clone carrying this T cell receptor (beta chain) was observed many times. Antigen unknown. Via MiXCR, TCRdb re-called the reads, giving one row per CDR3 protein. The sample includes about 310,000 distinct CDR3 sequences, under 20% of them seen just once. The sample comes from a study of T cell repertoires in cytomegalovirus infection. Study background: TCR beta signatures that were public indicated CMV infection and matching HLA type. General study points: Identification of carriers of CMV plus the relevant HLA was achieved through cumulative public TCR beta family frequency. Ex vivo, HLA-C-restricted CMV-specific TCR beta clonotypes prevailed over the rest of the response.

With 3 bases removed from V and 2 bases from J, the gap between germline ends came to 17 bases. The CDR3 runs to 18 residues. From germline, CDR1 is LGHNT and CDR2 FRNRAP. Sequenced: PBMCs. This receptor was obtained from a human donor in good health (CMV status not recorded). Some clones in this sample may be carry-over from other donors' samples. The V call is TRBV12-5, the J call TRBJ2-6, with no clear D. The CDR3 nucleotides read TGTGCTAGTGGTTTAGGTAGGGTCCTAGGCACTGGGGCCAACGTCCTGACTTTC. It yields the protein CASGLGRVLGTGANVLTF.